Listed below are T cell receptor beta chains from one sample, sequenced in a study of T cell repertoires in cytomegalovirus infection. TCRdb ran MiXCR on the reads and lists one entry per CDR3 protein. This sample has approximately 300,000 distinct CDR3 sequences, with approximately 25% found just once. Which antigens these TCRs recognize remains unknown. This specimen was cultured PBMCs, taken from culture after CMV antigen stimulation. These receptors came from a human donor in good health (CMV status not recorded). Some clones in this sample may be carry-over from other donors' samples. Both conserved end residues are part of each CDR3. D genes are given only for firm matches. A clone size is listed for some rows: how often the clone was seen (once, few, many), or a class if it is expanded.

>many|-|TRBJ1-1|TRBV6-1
CASRLTGNTEAFF
TGTGCCAGCAGATTGACGGGGAACACTGAAGCTTTCTTT
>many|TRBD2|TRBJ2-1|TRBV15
CATSTRTSGDNEQFF
TGTGCCACCAGCACCAGGACTAGCGGAGACAATGAGCAGTTCTTC
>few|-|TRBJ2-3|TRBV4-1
CASSHSRAPDTQYF
TGCGCCAGCAGCCATTCTCGGGCCCCAGATACGCAGTATTTT
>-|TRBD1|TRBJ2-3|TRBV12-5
CASGLGDRADTQYF
TGTGCTAGTGGTTTGGGGGACAGGGCAGATACGCAGTATTTT
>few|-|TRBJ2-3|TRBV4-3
CASSHGGLNTQYF
TGCGCCAGCAGCCATGGAGGACTAAATACGCAGTATTTT
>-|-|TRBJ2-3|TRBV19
CASSIGLADTQYF
TGTGCCAGTAGTATCGGCTTGGCAGATACGCAGTATTTT
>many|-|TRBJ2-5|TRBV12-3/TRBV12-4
CASSSAGTQETQYF
TGTGCCAGCAGTTCAGCGGGTACACAAGAGACCCAGTACTTC
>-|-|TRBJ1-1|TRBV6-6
CASSFGTDWYTEAFF
TGTGCCAGCAGTTTCGGGACCGATTGGTACACTGAAGCTTTCTTT
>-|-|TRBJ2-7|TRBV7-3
CASSQGGGGSYEQYF
TGTGCCAGCAGCCAAGGGGGAGGAGGTTCCTACGAGCAGTACTTC
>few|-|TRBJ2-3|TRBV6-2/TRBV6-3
CASTPRGEAYLYTDTQYF
TGTGCCAGCACCCCAAGGGGGGAGGCTTACCTTTACACAGATACGCAGTATTTT
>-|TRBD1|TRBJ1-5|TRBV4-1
CASSQGTGGGQPQHF
TGCGCCAGCAGCCAAGGGACAGGGGGCGGACAGCCCCAGCATTTT
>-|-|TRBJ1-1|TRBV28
CASSPDIGNTEAFF
TGTGCCAGCAGTCCCGACATTGGGAACACTGAAGCTTTCTTT
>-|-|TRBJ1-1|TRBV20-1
CSARYPQAIMNTEAFF
TGCAGTGCTAGATACCCCCAGGCGATAATGAACACTGAAGCTTTCTTT
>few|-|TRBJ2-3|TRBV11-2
CASSFGLDTQYF
TGTGCCAGCAGCTTCGGATTGGATACGCAGTATTTT
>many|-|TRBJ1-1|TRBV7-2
CASSPQQVNTEAFF
TGTGCCAGCAGCCCACAACAGGTTAACACTGAAGCTTTCTTT
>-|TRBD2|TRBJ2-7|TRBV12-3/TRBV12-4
CASSTTGLAGEIQYF
TGTGCCAGCAGTACCACTGGACTAGCGGGTGAGATACAGTACTTC
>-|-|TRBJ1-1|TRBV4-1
CASSRLTPNTEAFF
TGCGCCAGCAGCCGATTGACCCCGAACACTGAAGCTTTCTTT
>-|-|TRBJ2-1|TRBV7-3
CASSAQRDRNEQFF
TGTGCCAGCAGCGCCCAACGAGACAGAAATGAGCAGTTCTTC
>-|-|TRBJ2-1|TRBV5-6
CASSTDTYNEQFF
TGTGCCAGCAGCACCGATACCTACAATGAGCAGTTCTTC
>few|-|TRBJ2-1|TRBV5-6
CASSSGIAHNTEFF
TGTGCCAGCAGCTCGGGAATAGCTCATAACACGGAGTTCTTC
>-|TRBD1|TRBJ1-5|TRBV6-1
CASSEARQGARQPQHF
TGTGCCAGCAGTGAAGCGAGACAGGGGGCGAGACAGCCCCAGCATTTT
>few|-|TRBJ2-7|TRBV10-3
CAISESSHEQYF
TGTGCCATCAGTGAGTCGAGTCACGAGCAGTACTTC
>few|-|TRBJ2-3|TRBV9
CASSARGSTDTQYF
TGTGCCAGCAGCGCACGGGGAAGCACAGATACGCAGTATTTT
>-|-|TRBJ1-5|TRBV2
CASSDADSNQPQHF
TGTGCCAGCAGTGATGCAGATAGCAATCAGCCCCAGCATTTT
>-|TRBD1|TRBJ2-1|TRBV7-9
CASSLRDRGAEQFF
TGTGCCAGCAGCTTAAGGGACAGGGGGGCTGAGCAGTTCTTC
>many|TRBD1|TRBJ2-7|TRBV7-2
CASSSNSRGPYEQYF
TGTGCCAGCAGCTCAAACTCCAGGGGGCCCTACGAGCAGTACTTC
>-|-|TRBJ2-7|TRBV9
CASSVVGSSYEQYF
TGTGCCAGCAGCGTAGTTGGCAGTTCCTACGAGCAGTACTTC
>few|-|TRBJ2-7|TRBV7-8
CASSLARASYEQYF
TGTGCCAGCAGCTTAGCCAGGGCCTCCTACGAGCAGTACTTC
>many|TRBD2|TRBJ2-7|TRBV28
CASSSPTSGSVDEQYF
TGTGCCAGCAGTTCCCCGACTAGCGGGAGTGTTGACGAGCAGTACTTC
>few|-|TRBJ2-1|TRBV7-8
CASSSVLAGKVRGEQFF
TGTGCCAGCAGCTCTGTGCTGGCGGGAAAAGTGAGAGGTGAGCAGTTCTTC
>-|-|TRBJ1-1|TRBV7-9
CASSPAGLTGSDTEAFF
TGTGCCAGCAGCCCTGCAGGACTTACCGGGTCGGACACTGAAGCTTTCTTT
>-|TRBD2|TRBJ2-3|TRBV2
CASSPLIAGGTDTQYF
TGTGCCAGCAGCCCTTTAATTGCGGGAGGCACAGATACGCAGTATTTT
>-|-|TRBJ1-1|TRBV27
CASSRNEATEAFF
TGTGCCAGCAGCAGAAACGAGGCCACTGAAGCTTTCTTT
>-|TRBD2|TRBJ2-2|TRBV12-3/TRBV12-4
CATLGGTTNTGELFF
TGTGCCACACTTGGAGGGACTACGAACACCGGGGAGCTGTTTTTT
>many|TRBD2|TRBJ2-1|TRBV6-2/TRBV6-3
CASSLLAGSYNEQFF
TGTGCCAGCAGCTTGTTAGCGGGATCATACAATGAGCAGTTCTTC
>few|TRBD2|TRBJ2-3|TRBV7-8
CASSFSGADPTDTQYF
TGTGCCAGCAGCTTTAGCGGGGCAGATCCCACAGATACGCAGTATTTT
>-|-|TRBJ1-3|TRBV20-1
CSARDSLRNSGAGNTIYF
TGCAGTGCTAGAGACTCTCTACGTAACTCGGGAGCTGGAAACACCATATATTTT
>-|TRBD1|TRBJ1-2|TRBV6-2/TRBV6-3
CASRKERQGSGYTF
TGTGCCAGCAGGAAGGAGAGACAGGGAAGTGGCTACACCTTC
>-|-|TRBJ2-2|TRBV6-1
CASSETIRRTSGELFF
TGTGCCAGCAGCGAGACGATTAGGAGGACTTCCGGGGAGCTGTTTTTT
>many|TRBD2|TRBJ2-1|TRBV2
CASSRLAAYNEQFF
TGTGCCAGCAGCCGACTAGCGGCCTACAATGAGCAGTTCTTC
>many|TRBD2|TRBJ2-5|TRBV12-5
CASGLVRGLADQETQYF
TGTGCTAGTGGTTTGGTACGCGGACTAGCGGATCAAGAGACCCAGTACTTC
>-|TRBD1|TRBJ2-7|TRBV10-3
CAITSGQGRYEQYF
TGTGCCATCACCTCGGGACAGGGACGATACGAGCAGTACTTC
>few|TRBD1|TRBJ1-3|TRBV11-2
CASSSPLRQGAYGNTIYF
TGTGCCAGCAGCTCCCCGCTGAGACAGGGGGCTTACGGAAACACCATATATTTT
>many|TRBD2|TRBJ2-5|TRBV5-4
CASSSGLAGRRETQYF
TGTGCCAGCAGCTCAGGACTAGCGGGACGGCGGGAGACCCAGTACTTC
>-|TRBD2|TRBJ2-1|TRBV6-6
CASSYYGGENEQFF
TGTGCCAGCAGTTACTACGGGGGGGAAAATGAGCAGTTCTTC
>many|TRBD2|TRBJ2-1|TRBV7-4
CASSLSTGTRPYNEQFF
TGTGCCAGCAGCTTAAGTACCGGGACTAGGCCCTACAATGAGCAGTTCTTC
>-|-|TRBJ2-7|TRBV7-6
CASSLGGDSTYEQYF
TGTGCCAGCAGCTTAGGTGGGGATTCAACCTACGAGCAGTACTTC
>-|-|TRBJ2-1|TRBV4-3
CASSQVSAGRVEQFF
TGCGCCAGCAGCCAAGTATCGGCGGGACGAGTTGAGCAGTTCTTC
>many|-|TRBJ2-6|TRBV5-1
CASSLAVGGSGANVLTF
TGCGCCAGCAGCTTGGCCGTCGGCGGCTCTGGGGCCAACGTCCTGACTTTC
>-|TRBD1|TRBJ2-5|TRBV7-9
CASSGRDSQYF
TGTGCCAGCAGTGGCCGGGACAGTCAGTACTTC
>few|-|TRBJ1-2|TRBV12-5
CASGHPYLNYGYTF
TGTGCTAGTGGTCATCCGTACTTAAACTATGGCTACACCTTC
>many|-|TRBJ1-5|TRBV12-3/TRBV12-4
CASSLEGIQGNQPQHF
TGTGCCAGCAGTTTAGAGGGCATTCAGGGCAATCAGCCCCAGCATTTT
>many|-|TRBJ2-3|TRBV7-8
CASSPRQSTRGADTQYF
TGTGCCAGCAGCCCCCGACAGTCAACTAGAGGGGCAGATACGCAGTATTTT
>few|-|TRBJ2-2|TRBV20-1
CSARRHRAGTNTGELFF
TGCAGTGCTAGAAGGCACCGAGCGGGCACGAACACCGGGGAGCTGTTTTTT
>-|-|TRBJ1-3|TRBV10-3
CATQGTYSGNTIYF
TGTGCCACCCAAGGGACTTACTCTGGAAACACCATATATTTT
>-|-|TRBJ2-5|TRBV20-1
CSARSYGTRWETQYF
TGCAGTGCTAGGTCATACGGGACCCGGTGGGAGACCCAGTACTTC
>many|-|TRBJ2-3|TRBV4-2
CASSLRTVSTDTQYF
TGTGCCAGCAGCCTACGGACAGTGAGCACAGATACGCAGTATTTT
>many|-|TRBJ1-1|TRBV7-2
CASSLGQVNTEAFF
TGTGCCAGCAGCTTAGGACAGGTGAACACTGAAGCTTTCTTT
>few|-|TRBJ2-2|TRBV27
CASSYVRANTGELFF
TGTGCCAGCAGTTATGTCAGGGCGAACACCGGGGAGCTGTTTTTT
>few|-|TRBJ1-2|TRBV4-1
CASSPRVAYGYTF
TGCGCCAGCAGCCCCAGGGTAGCCTATGGCTACACCTTC